This TCR beta chain was documented in a study of blood T cell repertoires in COVID-19. Whole-study context: Sites across the United States, Italy and Spain contributed samples from acute and convalescent COVID-19.

Clones were sequenced by immunoSEQ multiplex PCR, and TCRdb holds only the in-frame ones, with some missing. Altogether about 28,000 clones are present, roughly 93% being singletons, with the ten largest covering more than 0.8%. V dropped 0 bases and J dropped 4 bases, with 13 bases sitting between them. There are 15 residues in the CDR3. Germline V gene lookup returns CDR1 SGDLS and CDR2 YYNGEE. The chain employs TRBV9 and TRBJ1-1; no clear D. This TCR came from a woman between 70 and 85 years old with COVID-19, enrolled during active disease. Material: peripheral blood. The CDR3 DNA reads TGTGCCAGCAGCGTAGAAGGGTGGGGAGGCACTGAAGCTTTCTTT. It yields the protein CASSVEGWGGTEAFF.